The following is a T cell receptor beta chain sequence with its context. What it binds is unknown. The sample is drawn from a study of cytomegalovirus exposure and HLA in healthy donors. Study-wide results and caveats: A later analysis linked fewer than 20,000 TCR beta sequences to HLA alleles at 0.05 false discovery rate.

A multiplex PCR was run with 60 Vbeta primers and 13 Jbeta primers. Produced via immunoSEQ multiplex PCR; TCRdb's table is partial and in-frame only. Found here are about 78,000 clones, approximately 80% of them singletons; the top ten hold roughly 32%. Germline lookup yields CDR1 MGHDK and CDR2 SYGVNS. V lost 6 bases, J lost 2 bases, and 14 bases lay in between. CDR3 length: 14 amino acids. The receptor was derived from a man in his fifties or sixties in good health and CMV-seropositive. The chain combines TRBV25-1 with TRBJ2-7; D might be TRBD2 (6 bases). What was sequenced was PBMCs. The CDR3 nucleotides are TGTGCCAGCAGGGGACTTGGGGGTACCTACGAGCAGTACTTC. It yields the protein CASRGLGGTYEQYF.